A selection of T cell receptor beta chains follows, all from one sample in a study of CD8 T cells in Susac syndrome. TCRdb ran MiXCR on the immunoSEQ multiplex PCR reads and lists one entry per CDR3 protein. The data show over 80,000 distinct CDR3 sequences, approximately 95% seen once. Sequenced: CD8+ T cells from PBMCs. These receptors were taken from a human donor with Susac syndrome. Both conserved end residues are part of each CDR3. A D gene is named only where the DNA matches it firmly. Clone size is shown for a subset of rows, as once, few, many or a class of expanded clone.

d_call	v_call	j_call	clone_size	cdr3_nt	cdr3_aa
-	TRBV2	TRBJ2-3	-	TGTGCCAGCGGCGAAAGAGTGGCAGATACGCAGTATTTT	CASGERVADTQYF
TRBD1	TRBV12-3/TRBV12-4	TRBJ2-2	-	TGTGCCAGCAGCCAGGGGGCCACCGGGGAGCTGTTTTTT	CASSQGATGELFF
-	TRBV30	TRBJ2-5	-	TGTGCCTGGGAATCAGGGGGAGGAGAGACCCAGTACTTC	CAWESGGGETQYF
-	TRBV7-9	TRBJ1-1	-	TGTGCCAGCAGTCATACCGACAGCCTGAACACTGAAGCTTTCTTT	CASSHTDSLNTEAFF
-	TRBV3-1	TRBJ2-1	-	TGTGCCAGCAGCCAAGGCCGGAACGGTGTGGGCTCCTACAATGAGCAGTTCTTC	CASSQGRNGVGSYNEQFF
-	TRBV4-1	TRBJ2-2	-	TGCGCCAGCAGCCACGCCGCGAACACCGGGGAGCTGTTTTTT	CASSHAANTGELFF
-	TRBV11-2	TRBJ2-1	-	TGTGCCAGCAGCTTAGTATTCAGATACAATGAGCAGTTCTTC	CASSLVFRYNEQFF
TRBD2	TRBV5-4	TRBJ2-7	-	TGTGCCAGCAGCAGCCGGGGGGACGAGCAGTACTTC	CASSSRGDEQYF
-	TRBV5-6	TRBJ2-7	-	TGTGCCAGCGGGGAGGCTAGTTCCACCGAGCAGTACTTC	CASGEASSTEQYF
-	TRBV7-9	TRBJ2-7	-	TGTGCCAGCAGCTTAGTCCCGGATCACTCCTACGAGCAGTACTTC	CASSLVPDHSYEQYF
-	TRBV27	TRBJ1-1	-	TGTGCCAGCAGTAGTCTAGGGTTCACTGAAGCTTTCTTT	CASSSLGFTEAFF
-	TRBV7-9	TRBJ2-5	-	TGTGCCAGCAGCGATGAGACCCAGTACTTC	CASSDETQYF
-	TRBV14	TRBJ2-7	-	TGTGCCAGCAGCATATCCCCAGGGTTTGGCGAGCAGTACTTC	CASSISPGFGEQYF
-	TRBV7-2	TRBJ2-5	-	TGTGCCAGCAGCTTAACTTGGAGAGGGGAGGAGACCCAGTACTTC	CASSLTWRGEETQYF
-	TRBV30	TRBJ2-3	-	TGTGCCTGGAGTGTACGTAGTGGGGTCAGAGATACGCAGTATTTT	CAWSVRSGVRDTQYF
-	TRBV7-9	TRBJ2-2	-	TGTGCCAGCAGCCGAGACATGACGAACACCGGGGAGCTGTTTTTT	CASSRDMTNTGELFF
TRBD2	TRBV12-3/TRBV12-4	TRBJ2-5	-	TGTGCCAGCAGTTTAGGGGCTAGCGGGAGCTTCCAAGAGACCCAGTACTTC	CASSLGASGSFQETQYF
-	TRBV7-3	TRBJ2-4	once	TGTGCCAGCAGCTTAACGCAAGGGGTAGCTAAAAACATTCAGTACTTC	CASSLTQGVAKNIQYF
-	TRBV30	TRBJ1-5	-	TGTGCCTGGAATGTGGGGAGTAGCAATCAGCCCCAGCATTTT	CAWNVGSSNQPQHF
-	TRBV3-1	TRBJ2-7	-	TGTGCCAGCAGCCAAGACCCCTACGAGCAGTACTTC	CASSQDPYEQYF
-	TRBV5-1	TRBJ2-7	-	TGCGCCAGCAGCTTGGAGCCACTGGACAGGGAGGGGTCCTACGAGCAGTACTTC	CASSLEPLDREGSYEQYF
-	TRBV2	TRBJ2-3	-	TGTGCCAGCGAAATCCTGTCATCGGATACGCAGTATTTT	CASEILSSDTQYF
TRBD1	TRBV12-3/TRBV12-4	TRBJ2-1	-	TGTGCCAGCAGTCCAACAAAGGGACAGCCGAACAATGAGCAGTTCTTC	CASSPTKGQPNNEQFF
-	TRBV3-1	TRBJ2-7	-	TGTGCCAGCAGCCAAACGGATAGCACCTACGAGCAGTACTTC	CASSQTDSTYEQYF
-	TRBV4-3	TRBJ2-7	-	TGCGCCAGCAGCCAAGTGATCAAGGGTCCGTCACACAAATTCTACGAGCAGTACTTC	CASSQVIKGPSHKFYEQYF
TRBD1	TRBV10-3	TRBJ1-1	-	TGTGCCATCGGGGGACAGGGGATTGAAGCTTTCTTT	CAIGGQGIEAFF
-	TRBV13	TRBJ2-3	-	TGTGCCAGCAGCCCGGGGTCTCACACAGATACGCAGTATTTT	CASSPGSHTDTQYF
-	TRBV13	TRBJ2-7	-	TGTGCCAGCAGCTTACAATTTACCTACGAGCAGTACTTC	CASSLQFTYEQYF
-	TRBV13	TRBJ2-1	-	TGTGCCAGCAGCACCGGCTCCCCCGGGTACAATGAGCAGTTCTTC	CASSTGSPGYNEQFF
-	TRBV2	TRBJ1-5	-	TGTGCCAGCAGAGAAAGTCATCAGCCCCAGCATTTT	CASRESHQPQHF
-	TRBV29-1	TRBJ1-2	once	TGCAGCGTTGAAGATTCTCTAGATCATGGCTACACCTTC	CSVEDSLDHGYTF
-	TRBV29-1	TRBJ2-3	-	TGCAGCGTTGAAGCATCGTCTGTGGATACGCAGTATTTT	CSVEASSVDTQYF
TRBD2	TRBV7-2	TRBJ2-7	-	TGTGCCAGCAGCTTAGCGGGCGGGAGTGGGTACGAGCAGTACTTC	CASSLAGGSGYEQYF
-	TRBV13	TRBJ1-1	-	TGTGCCAGCAGCCCCCCGCGGACGGTTGAAGCTTTCTTT	CASSPPRTVEAFF
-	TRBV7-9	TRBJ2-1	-	TGTGCCAGCAGCGTACCCGGGACGGGGGATTTGGATGAGCAGTTCTTC	CASSVPGTGDLDEQFF
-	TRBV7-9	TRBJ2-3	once	TGTGCCAGCAGGGCGGCGCCGAACACAGATACGCAGTATTTT	CASRAAPNTDTQYF
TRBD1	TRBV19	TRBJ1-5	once	TGTGCCAGTAGTAGTAGACAGGGGGCCCAGCCCCAGCATTTT	CASSSRQGAQPQHF
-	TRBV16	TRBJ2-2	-	TGTGCCAGCAGCCCACAATCTAGCTCCGGGGAGCTGTTTTTT	CASSPQSSSGELFF
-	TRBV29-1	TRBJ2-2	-	TGCAGCGTTGCTAGCGAACCGAACACCGGGGAGCTGTTTTTT	CSVASEPNTGELFF
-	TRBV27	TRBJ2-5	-	TGTGCCAGCAGTTCCCCCGGGGGTTACGGGACCCAGTACTTC	CASSSPGGYGTQYF
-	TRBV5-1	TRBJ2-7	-	TGCGCCAGCGCCAACACCTTACTAGCCTACGAGCAGTACTTC	CASANTLLAYEQYF
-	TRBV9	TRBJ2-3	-	TGTGCCAGCACCGGTAGGGACAGCACAGATACGCAGTATTTT	CASTGRDSTDTQYF
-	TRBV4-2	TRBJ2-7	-	TGTGCCAGCAGCCACCCCCTCGGGTTTAGCTCCTACGAGCAGTACTTC	CASSHPLGFSSYEQYF
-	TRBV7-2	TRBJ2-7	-	TGTGCCAGCAGCTTCACTCCGGGGGCGCGGGAGCAGTACTTC	CASSFTPGAREQYF
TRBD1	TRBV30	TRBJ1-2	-	TGTGCCTGGAGACGGGACAGGGGAACATCGGAATATGGCTACACCTTC	CAWRRDRGTSEYGYTF
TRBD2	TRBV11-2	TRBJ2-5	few	TGTGCCAGCAGCTTCGGGAGGACTAGCGGGTCTCAAGAGACCCAGTACTTC	CASSFGRTSGSQETQYF
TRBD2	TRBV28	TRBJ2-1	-	TGTGCCAGCAGTTTTAGTAGCGGGAGGGCCAATGGCTGGAATGAGCAGTTCTTC	CASSFSSGRANGWNEQFF
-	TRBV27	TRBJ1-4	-	TGTGCCAGCAAAACCTTTTTGGGGTTGGCTAATGAAAAACTGTTTTTT	CASKTFLGLANEKLFF
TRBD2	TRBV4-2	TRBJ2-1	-	TGTGCCAGCAGCCAAGATGATCCTAGCGGGGGGGCTATTGAGCAGTTCTTC	CASSQDDPSGGAIEQFF
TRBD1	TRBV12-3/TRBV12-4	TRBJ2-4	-	TGTGCCAGCAGGCTCGACAGGGAGAACATTCAGTACTTC	CASRLDRENIQYF
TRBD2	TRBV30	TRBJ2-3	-	TGTGCCTGGAGTGTCCCGGGACTAGCGGGGGGAGATACGCAGTATTTT	CAWSVPGLAGGDTQYF
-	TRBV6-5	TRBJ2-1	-	TGTGCCAGCAGTTACGGCGGGACTGGGGGCCATGAGCAGTTCTTC	CASSYGGTGGHEQFF
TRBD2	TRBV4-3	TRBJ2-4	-	TGCGCCAGCAGCCAAGACCCTAGCGGGACGGCCAAAAACATTCAGTACTTC	CASSQDPSGTAKNIQYF
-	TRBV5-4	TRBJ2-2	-	TGTGCCAGCAGCTTGGATCAGGGATCAGCCACCGGGGAGCTGTTTTTT	CASSLDQGSATGELFF
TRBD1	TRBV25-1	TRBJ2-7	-	TGTGCCAGCAGGAGACAGGGGGCAGTTGAGCAGTACTTC	CASRRQGAVEQYF